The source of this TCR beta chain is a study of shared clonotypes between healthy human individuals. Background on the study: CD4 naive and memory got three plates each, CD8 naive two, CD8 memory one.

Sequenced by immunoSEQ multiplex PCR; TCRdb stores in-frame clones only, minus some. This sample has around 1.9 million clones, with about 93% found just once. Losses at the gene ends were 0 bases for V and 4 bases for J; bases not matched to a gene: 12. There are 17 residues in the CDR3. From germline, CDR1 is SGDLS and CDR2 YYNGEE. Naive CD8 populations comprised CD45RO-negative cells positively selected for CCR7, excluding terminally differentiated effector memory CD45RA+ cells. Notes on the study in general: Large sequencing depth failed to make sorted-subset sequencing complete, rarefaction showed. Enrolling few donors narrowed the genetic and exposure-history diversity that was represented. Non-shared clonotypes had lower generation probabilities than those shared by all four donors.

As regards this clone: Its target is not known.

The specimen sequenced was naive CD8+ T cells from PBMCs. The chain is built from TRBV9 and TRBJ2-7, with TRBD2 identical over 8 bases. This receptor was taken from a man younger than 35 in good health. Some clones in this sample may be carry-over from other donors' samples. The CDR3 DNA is TGTGCCAGCAGCGTAGGATGGGGAGCGGGAGAGTATTACGAGCAGTACTTC. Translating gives CASSVGWGAGEYYEQYF. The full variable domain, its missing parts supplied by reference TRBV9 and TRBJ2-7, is DSGVTQTPKHLITATGQRVTLRCSPRSGDLSVYWYQQSLDQGLQFLIQYYNGEERAKGNILERFSAQQFPDLHSELNLSSLELGDSALYFCASSVGWGAGEYYEQYFGPGTRLTVT.